This T cell receptor beta chain stems from a study of T cells after yellow fever vaccination. TCRdb independently ran MiXCR on the 5' RACE reads; one entry per CDR3 protein. The table lists 450,000 to 650,000 distinct CDR3 sequences, approximately 12% of them singletons. Study conclusions and caveats: Contamination of FACS-sorted repertoires by abundant clonotypes from the bulk population could occur. Most primary-vaccination clones recurred post-booster (approximately 96% CD4, 88% CD8).

V lost 3 bases and J 0 bases, leaving 11 bases between the germline ends. CDR3 length equals 16 residues. The germline V gene encodes CDR1 SGHAT and CDR2 FQNNGV. This clonotype was counted a few times. What it binds is unknown. The specimen was PBMCs, collected on the day of the yellow fever booster vaccination. The origin of this receptor is a man aged 30 to 39 who received the YFV17D yellow fever vaccine. The genes are TRBV11-2 and TRBJ2-2; D is perhaps TRBD1 or TRBD2 (5 bases each). The CDR3 DNA reads as TGTGCCAGCAGCTTGGGGGTTAGCTCGAACACCGGGGAGCTGTTTTTT. This codes for CASSLGVSSNTGELFF.